The clone carrying this T cell receptor beta chain was found a few times. Its antigen is currently unknown. The sample comes from a study of CD8+CD57+ T cells in acquired aplastic anemia. At the level of the study: When averaged, DNA from sorted CD4+ and CD8+ cells came to approximately 3.2 ug. Study-wide results and caveats: Significance was not reached for CD8+ Simpson's diversity between patients and controls.

V lost 5 bases and J lost 3, with 14 bases in between. CDR1 and CDR2 (germline): SGHVS, FQNEAQ. The CDR3 contains 14 residues. All patients picked for sequencing had shown, by flow cytometry, an expansion of CD8+CD57+ cells. According to the study, genomic DNA was the template for TCR beta VDJ and CDR3 profiling. A single record per CDR3 protein comes from TCRdb applying MiXCR to the reads. The sample yields about 150,000 distinct CDR3 sequences, about 50% seen once. This sequence joins TRBV7-8 and TRBJ2-7; D may be TRBD1 (7 bases). This TCR was recovered from a human donor with aplastic anemia. The sample taken for sequencing was sorted CD4+, CD8+, or CD8+CD57+ T cells (not recorded which) from PBMCs. The CDR3 coding sequence is TGTGCCAGCAGCCCAGGGGGGCCCAACTACGAGCAGTACTTC. Its translation: CASSPGGPNYEQYF.